This entry lists 24 T cell receptor beta chains sequenced from one sample in a study of CXCR3-negative and CXCR3-positive naive CD8 T cells. Notes on the study in general: More hydrophobic TRB CDR3s were found in CXCR3-positive naive cells than in CXCR3-negative naive cells.

TRB cDNA libraries were made by UMI-labeled 5' RACE. Following a re-call of the 5' RACE reads, TCRdb has one entry per CDR3 protein and lacks DNA. This sample contains 150,000 to 180,000 distinct CDR3 sequences. Antigens of these TCRs are unknown. Sequencing used naive CXCR3+ CD8+ T cells from blood. Subset specified: CD45RO-CCR7+CD27+CD95- naive CD8+ T cells expressing CXCR3 (TNR3+). Receptor source: a human donor in good health. Some clones in this sample may be carry-over from other donors' samples.

The chain links TRBV28 to TRBJ1-1; checking the TCRdb D call of TRBD1 is not possible without DNA. CDR3 size: 15 residues. Germline CDR1 MDHEN, CDR2 SYDVKM. The CDR3 here is CASSPPGDVVTEAFF.

This chain connects TRBV29-1 to TRBJ1-6; lacking DNA, the TRBD1 call made by TCRdb goes unchecked. Germline lookup yields CDR1 SQVTM and CDR2 ANQGSEA. The CDR3 contains 13 residues. CDR3 loop: CSAGQGLNSPLHF.

The chain is built from TRBV4-2 and TRBJ2-2. Germline assignment: CDR1 LGHNA and CDR2 YNFKEQ. The CDR3 has 15 amino acids. Here the CDR3 reads CASSQEFGNTGELFF.

The rearrangement links TRBV6-5 to TRBJ1-1; the D call from TCRdb, TRBD1, cannot be confirmed without DNA. The CDR3 runs to 15 residues. Germline assignment: CDR1 MNHEY and CDR2 SVGAGI. The CDR3 loop is CASSLSTTGDPEAFF.

This rearrangement joins TRBV28 to TRBJ2-7; TCRdb's D call of TRBD1 is untestable without DNA. The germline gives CDR1 MDHEN, CDR2 SYDVKM. CDR3 length equals 19 residues. CDR3 amino acids: CASSLPEDRGWNLPYEKYF.

The chain has TRBV5-6 and TRBJ1-5. This CDR3 spans 15 amino acids. The germline gives CDR1 SGHDT, CDR2 YYEEEE. The CDR3 protein is CASSLSWESIQPQHF.

The rearrangement uses TRBV7-9 and TRBJ2-7; TCRdb's D call, TRBD1, is unchecked because there is no DNA. The CDR3 has 16 amino acids. Germline V gene sequence: CDR1 SEHNR, CDR2 FQNEAQ (reference sequence). CDR3 sequence reads: CASSLASGGHSYEQYF.

The chain joins TRBV4-3 to TRBJ2-7; the D call from TCRdb, TRBD2, cannot be confirmed without DNA. The V gene's germline CDR1 is LGHNA and CDR2 YSLEER. The CDR3 has 17 amino acids. CDR3 region: CASSQGLDLGPTYEQYF.

V usage is TRBV11-2 and J usage is TRBJ2-1; TCRdb returns TRBD2, unconfirmable since there is no DNA. CDR1 SGHAT and CDR2 FQNNGV come from the germline V gene. This CDR3 is 12 amino acids long. The CDR3 loop reads CASSSLSGEQFF.

V usage is TRBV18 and J usage is TRBJ1-4; TCRdb indicates TRBD1, and absent DNA this call remains unverified. Germline CDR1 reads KGHSH; CDR2 reads LQKENI. This CDR3 is 15 amino acids long. The chain's CDR3 is CASSPTGDVGEKLFF.

This sequence joins TRBV9 and TRBJ1-4. Germline V gives CDR1 SGDLS, CDR2 YYNGEE. CDR3 size: 14 residues. CDR3 loop: CASSSGRINEKLFF.

This rearrangement joins TRBV25-1 to TRBJ1-6. This CDR3 region has 13 residues. Germline V gene sequence: CDR1 MGHDK, CDR2 SYGVNS. This CDR3 is CASSEDNNSPLHF. Full variable domain (rest looked up from reference TRBV25-1 and TRBJ1-6): EADIYQTPRYLVIGTGKKITLECSQTMGHDKMYWYQQDPGMELHLIHYSYGVNSTEKGDLSSESTVSRIRTEHFPLTLESARPSHTSQYLCASSEDNNSPLHFGNGTRLTVT.

This chain connects TRBV4-1 to TRBJ2-1; without DNA, the TCRdb call of TRBD2 cannot be checked. Per germline, CDR1 MGHRA and CDR2 YSYEKL. The CDR3 length is 19 residues. CDR3 region: CAPSGLADSPLYADNEQFF.

CDR3 loop: CATSRALAGAYEQYF. This sequence joins TRBV15 and TRBJ2-7; the TRBD2 assignment by TCRdb is unverifiable without DNA. Germline-derived CDR1 and CDR2 are LNHNV and YYDKDF (reference sequence). This CDR3 region has 15 residues.

The rearrangement uses TRBV7-8 and TRBJ2-6. CDR3 length equals 18 residues. Germline V lookup: CDR1 SGHVS, CDR2 FQNEAQ. CDR3 amino acids: CASSLLTVRISGANVLTF.

The V and J genes are TRBV4-2 and TRBJ1-4. This CDR3 comprises 18 residues. Germline V CDR1 and CDR2: LGHNA, YNFKEQ. CDR3 sequence reads: CASSQEQYSGSLREKLFF.

The chain recombines TRBV6-5 with TRBJ2-5; TCRdb's D call, TRBD2, is unchecked because there is no DNA. CDR3 length: 15 amino acids. CDR1 is MNHEY and CDR2 is SVGAGI in the germline V gene. CDR3 protein: CASSYGGRMLETQYF.

CDR3 sequence reads: CASSRTTSGASGELFF. The chain joins TRBV7-6 to TRBJ2-2; the D gene TCRdb calls, TRBD2, cannot be checked with no DNA. The CDR3 runs 16 residues. Germline CDR1 and CDR2: SGHVS and FNYEAQ. Using reference TRBV7-6 and TRBJ2-2 for the parts outside the CDR3, the full variable domain is GAGVSQSPRYKVTKRGQDVALRCDPISGHVSLYWYRQALGQGPEFLTYFNYEAQQDKSGLPNDRFSAERPEGSISTLTIQRTEQRDSAMYRCASSRTTSGASGELFFGEGSRLTVL.

This chain connects TRBV12-3 or TRBV12-4 to TRBJ2-6. The length of the CDR3 is 16 residues. This chain's CDR3 is CASSSSGPSGANVLTF.

This rearrangement joins TRBV5-1 to TRBJ2-7; lacking DNA, the TRBD1 call made by TCRdb goes unchecked. Germline CDR1 and CDR2: SGHRS and YFSETQ. CDR3 length: 16 residues. The chain's CDR3 is CASSLIGGLGTYEQYF.

The V gene is TRBV25-1, the J gene TRBJ1-1; TCRdb proposes TRBD1, but this gene call is untestable without DNA. Looked up from germline, CDR1 is MGHDK and CDR2 is SYGVNS. The CDR3 is 12 amino acids. The CDR3 reads CAGDSLGTEAFF.

The chain links TRBV29-1 to TRBJ2-1; TCRdb indicates TRBD2, and absent DNA this call remains unverified. The CDR3 length is 14 residues. Per germline, CDR1 SQVTM and CDR2 ANQGSEA. The CDR3: CSVDRLAEYNEQFF.

The chain recombines TRBV7-2 with TRBJ2-7; TCRdb outputs TRBD2, but without DNA this stays unchecked. CDR1 and CDR2 (germline): SGHTA, FQGNSA. The CDR3 covers 16 residues. The CDR3 sequence: CASSQIAGSLPHEQYF.

The chain joins TRBV27 to TRBJ2-2. The CDR3 is 13 amino acids. Germline-derived CDR1 and CDR2 are MNHEY and SMNVEV (reference sequence). The CDR3: CASSFSIGGELFF.